One and the same sample provided the 6 T cell receptor beta chains below, sequenced in a study of T cells in localized non-small cell lung cancer. Only in-frame clones appear in the TCRdb table, and some are missing; sequencing was by immunoSEQ multiplex PCR. The table includes around 1,700 clones, around 21% detected once. Sample: normal lung tissue next to the tumor, taken before any cancer treatment. These receptors were collected from a woman aged 35 to 70 with stage I lung adenocarcinoma.

The chain carries TRBV6-8 and TRBJ1-1; D possibly corresponds to TRBD1 (6 bases). Trimming pared 8 bases from V and 1 base from J, leaving 17 bases between. The germline CDR1 and CDR2 sequences are MNHGY and SAAAGT. The CDR3 has 15 residues. CDR3 residues: CASLGGSAGNTEAFF. CDR3 sequence (DNA): TGTGCCAGCCTAGGGGGGAGCGCCGGGAACACTGAAGCTTTCTTT.

This clone has only a few counts. J is TRBJ2-2 and V is TRBV11-3; D may be TRBD2 (6 bases). The CDR3 is made up of 16 amino acids. The germline CDR1 and CDR2 sequences are SGHNT and YENEEA. Trimming removed 5 bases from V and 5 bases from J, with 18 bases in between. The CDR3 is CASSQVAGTGTGELFF. In DNA form, the CDR3 reads TGTGCCAGCAGCCAAGTCGCCGGGACTGGTACCGGGGAGCTGTTTTTT.

This clone has only a few counts. The V and J genes are TRBV6-8 and TRBJ2-7, with 11 bases matching TRBD1. This CDR3 spans 18 amino acids. V gave up 2 bases and J gave up 1 base; unmatched junction bases: 10. CDR1 MNHGY and CDR2 SAAAGT come from the germline V gene. The CDR3 nucleotides are TGTGCCAGCAGTTACCTCCCCCCGGGACAGGGGGGTTCCTACGAGCAGTACTTC. It specifies CASSYLPPGQGGSYEQYF.

This clone appeared a few times. This chain connects TRBV28 to TRBJ1-2; 9 nucleotides match TRBD1. Trimming took 5 bases from V and 7 from J; bases not matched to a gene: 5. The germline V gene encodes CDR1 MDHEN and CDR2 SYDVKM. The CDR3 loop spans 13 amino acids. CDR3 in amino acids: CASSRGQGGGYTF. The CDR3 nucleotides read TGTGCCAGCAGTCGGGGACAGGGTGGTGGCTACACCTTC.

V is TRBV29-1 and J is TRBJ2-7; TRBD2 aligns across 10 bases. CDR3 length equals 13 residues. Germline values: CDR1 SQVTM, CDR2 ANQGSEA. V trimming: 4 bases; J trimming: 6 bases; junction bases outside the gene matches: 6. CDR3 region: CSVGKRGGFEQYF. The DNA for the CDR3 is TGCAGCGTTGGGAAGCGGGGGGGCTTCGAGCAGTACTTC.

This clone appeared a few times. DNA for the CDR3: TGTGCCAGCAGTCGACAGGGACCGTCTGAGTACACCATATATTTT. Its protein is CASSRQGPSEYTIYF. V usage is TRBV28 and J usage is TRBJ1-3, with TRBD1 matching over 7 bases. Germline CDR1 is MDHEN and CDR2 is SYDVKM. V shed 5 bases and J 8 bases; nucleotides not matched to a gene: 12. There are 15 residues in the CDR3.